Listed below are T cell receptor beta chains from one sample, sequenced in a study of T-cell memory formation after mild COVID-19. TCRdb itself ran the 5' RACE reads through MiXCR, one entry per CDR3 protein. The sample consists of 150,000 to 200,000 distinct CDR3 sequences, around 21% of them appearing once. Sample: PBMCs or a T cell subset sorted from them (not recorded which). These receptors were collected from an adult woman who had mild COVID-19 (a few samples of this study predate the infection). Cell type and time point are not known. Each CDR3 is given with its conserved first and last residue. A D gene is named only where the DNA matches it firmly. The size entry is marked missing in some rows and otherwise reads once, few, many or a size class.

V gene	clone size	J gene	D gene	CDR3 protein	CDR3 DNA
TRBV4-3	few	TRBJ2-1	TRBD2	CASSQGGKAGGPGEQFF	TGCGCCAGCAGCCAAGGTGGAAAAGCGGGGGGGCCGGGTGAGCAGTTCTTC
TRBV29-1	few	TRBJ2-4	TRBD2	CSVLAGGYENIQYF	TGCAGCGTTCTAGCGGGAGGGTATGAAAACATTCAGTACTTC
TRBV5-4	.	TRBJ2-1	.	CASSLGVPYNEQFF	TGTGCCAGCAGCTTGGGAGTCCCCTACAATGAGCAGTTCTTC
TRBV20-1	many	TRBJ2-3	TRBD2	CSARSIAGVGDTQYF	TGCAGTGCTAGATCTATAGCGGGAGTGGGAGATACGCAGTATTTT
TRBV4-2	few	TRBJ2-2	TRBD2	CAIRPSGGSMNTGELFF	TGTGCCATCAGACCCAGCGGGGGTTCTATGAACACCGGGGAGCTGTTTTTT
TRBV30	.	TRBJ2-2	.	CAWGLGELFF	TGTGCCTGGGGTCTCGGGGAGCTGTTTTTT
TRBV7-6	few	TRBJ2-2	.	CASSLGSGGDTGELFF	TGTGCCAGCAGCCTAGGGTCGGGGGGCGACACCGGGGAGCTGTTTTTT
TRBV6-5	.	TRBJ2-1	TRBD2	CASSYSAGGVDEQFF	TGTGCCAGCAGTTACTCGGCGGGGGGGGTGGATGAGCAGTTCTTC
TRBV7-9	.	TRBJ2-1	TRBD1	CASSLGTGDGDEQFF	TGTGCCAGCAGCTTAGGGACAGGGGATGGGGATGAGCAGTTCTTC
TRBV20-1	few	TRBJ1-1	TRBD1	CSVFLTGATEAFF	TGCAGCGTATTTTTAACAGGGGCAACTGAAGCTTTCTTT
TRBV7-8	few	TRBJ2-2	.	CASSLSGYTGELFF	TGTGCCAGCAGCTTAAGTGGGTACACCGGGGAGCTGTTTTTT
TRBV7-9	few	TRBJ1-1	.	CASSPTAAEAFF	TGTGCCAGCAGCCCGACGGCCGCTGAAGCTTTCTTT
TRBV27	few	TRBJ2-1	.	CASSSFQGFQFF	TGTGCCAGCAGTTCCTTCCAGGGATTTCAGTTCTTC
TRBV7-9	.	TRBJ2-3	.	CASSLAGLDTQYF	TGTGCCAGCAGCTTGGCAGGGTTAGATACGCAGTATTTT
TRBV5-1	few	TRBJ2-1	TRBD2	CASSLTPVVTSGDYNEQFF	TGCGCCAGCAGCTTGACCCCAGTAGTGACTAGCGGGGACTACAATGAGCAGTTCTTC
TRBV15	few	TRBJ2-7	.	CATSRDFRGEQYF	.
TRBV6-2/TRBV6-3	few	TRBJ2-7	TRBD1	CASSPNTGTGLVYEQYF	TGTGCCAGCAGTCCTAATACCGGGACAGGGCTCGTCTACGAGCAGTACTTC
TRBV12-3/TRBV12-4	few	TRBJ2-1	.	CASSPRDKGINEQFF	TGTGCCAGCAGTCCCCGGGACAAGGGCATCAATGAGCAGTTCTTC
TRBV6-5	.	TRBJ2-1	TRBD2	CASSFRGGPPTSGRSEQFF	TGTGCCAGCAGTTTTAGGGGCGGCCCTCCAACTAGCGGGAGGTCTGAGCAGTTCTTC
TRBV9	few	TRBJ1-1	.	CASSVGSLNTEAFF	TGTGCCAGCAGCGTAGGGAGCCTGAACACTGAAGCTTTCTTT
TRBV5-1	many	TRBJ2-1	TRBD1	CASSSDTIGTGDEQFF	TGCGCCAGCAGCTCGGACACAATTGGGACAGGCGATGAGCAGTTCTTC
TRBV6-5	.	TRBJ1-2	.	CASSYSDSYGYTF	TGTGCCAGCAGTTACTCAGACAGCTATGGCTACACCTTC